This T cell receptor beta chain was sequenced during a study of cytomegalovirus exposure and HLA in healthy donors. About the study: Of about 400 genotyped donors, about 81% clustered with self-reported Caucasian donors.

The PCR had 60 Vbeta and 13 Jbeta primers. Method: immunoSEQ multiplex PCR; TCRdb's copy keeps in-frame clones and lacks some. In the table there are about 140,000 clones, roughly 77% of which are singletons. As to this clone: The target antigen is unknown.

The germline V gene has CDR1 SGHRS and CDR2 YFSETQ. CDR3 length: 16 amino acids. J lost 9 bases, V lost 3 bases, and 10 bases had no gene match. General observations from the study: V segments that were indistinguishable, TRBV6-2 and TRBV6-3 among them, were omitted from analysis. For cytomegalovirus status, the classifier reportedly gave diagnoses with high specificity and sensitivity. TCR beta sequences numbering some 17,000 were associated with HLA alleles at 0.05 false discovery rate in a later analysis.

This chain connects TRBV5-1 to TRBJ1-6; TRBD1 agrees at 9 bases. The material sequenced was PBMCs. This TCR derives from a woman in her 30s in good health and CMV-seronegative. This CDR3 reads CASSSGPDRGGSPLHF. As DNA, the CDR3 is TGCGCCAGCAGCTCGGGCCCGGACAGGGGAGGTTCACCCCTCCACTTT.